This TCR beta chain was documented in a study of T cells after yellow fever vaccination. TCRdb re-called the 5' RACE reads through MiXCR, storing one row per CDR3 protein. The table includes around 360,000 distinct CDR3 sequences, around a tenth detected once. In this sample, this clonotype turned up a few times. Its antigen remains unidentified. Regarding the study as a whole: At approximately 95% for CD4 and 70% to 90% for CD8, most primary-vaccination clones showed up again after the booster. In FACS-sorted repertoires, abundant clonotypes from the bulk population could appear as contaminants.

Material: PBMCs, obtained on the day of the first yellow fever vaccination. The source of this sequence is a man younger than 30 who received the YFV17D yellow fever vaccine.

The CDR3 sequence is CASSYTTGLSTDTQYF. The CDR3 DNA is TGTGCCAGCAGCTATACGACAGGACTCAGCACAGATACGCAGTATTTT. The chain has TRBV7-6 and TRBJ2-3, with D possibly TRBD1 on 6 matching bases. The CDR3 sequence is 16 residues long. Germline CDR1 and CDR2: SGHVS and FNYEAQ. The germline V and J ends were trimmed by 4 bases and 0 bases, with 14 bases remaining between them.